The clone carrying this TCR beta chain was seen a handful of times. The antigen is unknown. TCRdb ran MiXCR on the RT-PCR reads and lists one entry per CDR3 protein. The sample has approximately 500,000 distinct CDR3 sequences; approximately 12% are singletons. J lost 4 bases, V lost 1 base, and 6 bases had no gene match. This CDR3 has 16 amino acids. CDR1 and CDR2 (germline): LGHNA, YNFKEQ. This sample stems from a study of response to subunit inactivated influenza vaccine. Overall study results and limits: That few new T cells are recruited by each seasonal influenza vaccination was the authors' suggestion.

The chain is built from TRBV4-2 and TRBJ2-7, with 11 nucleotides matching TRBD2. The material was PBMCs from blood, obtained 45 days after vaccination. The TCR comes from a man between 45 and 60 years old who received an inactivated influenza vaccine. This CDR3 reads CASSQATSGGGYEQYF. CDR3 sequence (DNA): TGTGCCAGCAGCCAAGCCACTAGCGGGGGCGGATACGAGCAGTACTTC.